Shown below are 4 T cell receptor beta chains from a single sample sequenced in a study of read filtering for tumor transcriptome and immune sequencing (dated by TCRdb to between 2020 and 2021). The sequencer listed for this sample is Illumina HiSeq 4000. TCR libraries were constructed from 300 to 400 ng RNA using the Immunoverse kit, and molecular barcoded adaptors covering alpha/delta and beta/gamma chains were employed. TCRdb reanalyzed the raw reads on its own, using fastp at Q25 for trimming and MiXCR for clone calling, and kept in-frame beta chains. Each record represents a unique CDR3 protein, reported with the most common genes and DNA among its rows. This sample holds about 39,000 distinct CDR3 sequences; around 13% were observed only once. Jointly, the top ten make up 15% to 20% of the sample. The specimen was a population of CD138-negative cells sorted from bone marrow. The sample's cell subset or site, from its label and the paper: bone marrow mononuclear cells depleted of CD138+ plasma/myeloma cells by negative magnetic selection. The receptors shown here come from a donor at least 40 years old with multiple myeloma.

This clonotype has a handful of counts. The gene calls are TRBV4-3 and TRBJ2-7; 10 bases match TRBD1. Germline CDR1 reads LGHNA; CDR2 reads YSLEER. CDR3 size: 16 residues. V gave up 3 bases and J gave up 5 bases; unmatched junction bases: 10. The chain's CDR3 is CASSQRPGQGFHEQYF. DNA of the CDR3: TGCGCCAGCAGCCAGAGGCCGGGACAGGGGTTCCACGAGCAGTACTTC.

Only a few counts were recorded for this clonotype. The rearrangement joins TRBV27 to TRBJ1-1; no clear D gene. This CDR3 contains 17 residues. V lost 1 base and J lost 1, with 16 bases in between. Germline-derived CDR1 and CDR2 are MNHEY and SMNVEV (reference sequence). The CDR3, as DNA: TGTGCCAGCAGTTTATTTGCGCGTGGCACAAGGAACACTGAAGCTTTCTTT. Translation gives CASSLFARGTRNTEAFF.

The chain couples TRBV20-1 to TRBJ2-3, with TRBD2 as a possible D gene (7 bases). The CDR3 totals 13 residues. Germline V gene sequence: CDR1 DFQATT, CDR2 SNEGSKA (reference sequence). V gave up 3 bases and J gave up 6 bases, with 13 bases separating them. The CDR3 nucleotides are TGCAGTGCTAGGGGGGGGGCTTGGGATACGCAGTATTTT. This sequence encodes CSARGGAWDTQYF.

This clonotype was seen only a few times. The chain links TRBV2 to TRBJ1-6, with D unclear. With 6 bases removed from V and 7 bases from J, the gap between germline ends came to 22 bases. This CDR3 region has 17 residues. In germline, CDR1 is SNHLY, CDR2 FYNNEI. The CDR3: CASSSDGWSSSNSPLHF. The CDR3, as DNA: TGTGCCAGCAGCAGTGATGGGTGGTCTTCTTCGAATTCACCCCTCCACTTT.